This T cell receptor (beta chain) is from a study of quantifying T cell responses using KT2 cells. Study information: RNA was reverse transcribed with TCR alpha and beta constant-region primers.

The CDR3 consists of 13 residues. V dropped 3 bases and J dropped 2 bases, with 8 bases sitting between them. The germline V gene encodes CDR1 MNHEY and CDR2 SMNVEV (reference sequence). At least ten counts were recorded for this clonotype. KT2, a clone with a known TCR, was spiked into unfractionated PBMC. An oligo carrying a UMI was ligated to the cDNA 3' end. An equimolar mix of RC1.1 and RC1.2 primed the beta chain across TRBC1 and TRBC2. TCRdb recomputed calls from the UMI-ligation and nested PCR reads with MiXCR, one row per CDR3 protein. The table records under 35,000 distinct CDR3 sequences, 10% of them present only once.

The receptor comes from a human donor. The rearrangement links TRBV27 to TRBJ2-7; D is ambiguous. The sample taken for sequencing was PBMCs spiked with cells of the T cell clone KT2. CDR3 sequence reads: CASSFNSAYEQYF. DNA of the CDR3: TGTGCCAGCAGTTTTAACAGTGCCTACGAGCAGTACTTC.